Shown below are 13 T cell receptor beta chains from a single sample sequenced in a study of blood T cell repertoires in COVID-19. Assay used: immunoSEQ multiplex PCR; TCRdb lists only in-frame clones, some missing. The sample lists about 230,000 clones; over 80% were seen once. The sequencing input was peripheral blood. Receptors were obtained from a woman aged 65 to 85 with active or convalescent COVID-19.

V gene TRBV3-1 (or the pseudogene TRBV3-2) combines with J gene TRBJ1-1; D unclear. The V end was cut by 6 bases, the J end by 0 bases, with 11 bases between. This CDR3 region has 14 residues. CDR1 is LGHDT and CDR2 is YNNKEL in the germline V gene (reference sequence). The chain's CDR3 is CASRAEELNTEAFF. Here the CDR3 DNA reads TGTGCCAGCAGGGCCGAAGAACTGAACACTGAAGCTTTCTTT.

The chain is built from TRBV7-6 and TRBJ2-1; 10 positions match TRBD2. The ends lost 6 bases at V and 9 bases at J; junction bases unmatched: 11. Germline loops: CDR1 SGHVS, CDR2 FNYEAQ. CDR3 length: 15 amino acids. CDR3 DNA: TGTGCCAGCAGAGATCGGGGGACTAGCGATGGTGAGCAGTTCTTC. Protein sequence: CASRDRGTSDGEQFF.

This chain joins TRBV3-1 (or the pseudogene TRBV3-2) and TRBJ2-5; TRBD1 is a possible D gene (6 bases). The germline gives CDR1 LGHDT, CDR2 YNNKEL (reference sequence). The CDR3 is 14 residues long. V was clipped by 2 bases and J by 5 bases, with 12 bases between them. The CDR3 loop reads CASSQLYRVETQYF. As DNA, the CDR3 is TGTGCCAGCAGCCAACTCTACAGGGTGGAGACCCAGTACTTC.

The chain employs TRBV5-1 and TRBJ2-2; D may be TRBD1 (7 bases). The CDR3 is 17 residues long. V shed 3 bases and J shed 0 bases, with 15 bases lying between them. The germline V gene encodes CDR1 SGHRS and CDR2 YFSETQ. Here the CDR3 reads CASSWRVGTANTGELFF. The CDR3 DNA follows: TGCGCCAGCAGCTGGAGGGTCGGGACAGCGAACACCGGGGAGCTGTTTTTT.

This sequence joins TRBV24-1 and TRBJ2-1, with TRBD2 matching over 11 bases. Germline trimming cut 9 bases from V and 4 bases from J; bases unmatched to any gene: 7. Per germline, CDR1 KGHDR and CDR2 SFDVKD. The CDR3 sequence is 15 residues long. DNA for the CDR3: TGTGCCACCGCCTCGGGACTAGCGGATTACAATGAGCAGTTCTTC. It encodes CATASGLADYNEQFF.

The chain joins TRBV11-3 to TRBJ1-6; 7 positions match TRBD1. Unmatched junction bases numbered 4, after V lost 4 bases and J lost 7 bases. The CDR3 is made up of 14 amino acids. CDR1 is SGHNT and CDR2 is YENEEA in the germline V gene. The CDR3 spells CASSSGQPNSPLHF. As DNA, the CDR3 is TGTGCCAGCAGCTCGGGACAGCCCAATTCACCCCTCCACTTT.

The chain combines TRBV25-1 with TRBJ2-5, with 10 bases matching TRBD2. Germline CDR1 and CDR2: MGHDK and SYGVNS. CDR3 size: 15 residues. V lost 7 bases to trimming and J lost 5 bases; unmatched junction nucleotides: 10. DNA for the CDR3: TGTGCCAGCAAGGCCTCTCTAGCGGGAGTGGAGACCCAGTACTTC. It is translated as CASKASLAGVETQYF.

The DNA for the CDR3 is TGCGCCAGCAGCCCGGACAGTTTGAACACTGAAGCTTTCTTT. Translation gives CASSPDSLNTEAFF. The rearrangement joins TRBV5-1 to TRBJ1-1; the D gene is possibly TRBD1 (6 bases). The germline V gene encodes CDR1 SGHRS and CDR2 YFSETQ. The CDR3 length is 14 residues. V was cut by 4 bases and J by 0 bases, with 10 bases left in between. Using reference TRBV5-1 and TRBJ1-1 for the parts outside the CDR3, the full variable domain is KAGVTQTPRYLIKTRGQQVTLSCSPISGHRSVSWYQQTPGQGLQFLFEYFSETQRNKGNFPGRFSGRQFSNSRSEMNVSTLELGDSALYLCASSPDSLNTEAFFGQGTRLTVV.

This clone occurred a few times. The chain joins TRBV19 to TRBJ2-7; 9 nucleotides align to TRBD1. The CDR3 contains 16 residues. Germline CDR1 and CDR2: LNHDA and SQIVND (reference sequence). V shed 4 bases and J 6 bases; nucleotides not matched to a gene: 13. The CDR3 region is CASSTLIGQGTREQYF. The CDR3 DNA is TGTGCCAGTAGTACCTTAATTGGACAGGGGACTCGCGAGCAGTACTTC.

The gene calls are TRBV6-1 and TRBJ1-2, with a weak D call TRBD1 (6 bases). The germline V gene has CDR1 MNHNS and CDR2 SASEGT. The V and J ends lost 4 bases and 3 bases respectively, with 18 bases between them. This CDR3 contains 16 residues. As DNA, the CDR3 is TGTGCCAGCAGTGCACCTATAGGGAAGGGGGACTATGGCTACACCTTC. It codes for CASSAPIGKGDYGYTF.

The chain employs TRBV11-2 and TRBJ1-2; tentatively, D is TRBD1 (5 bases). The CDR3 covers 14 residues. Germline V gene lookup returns CDR1 SGHAT and CDR2 FQNNGV. Trimming shortened V by 6 bases and J by 1 base, and 12 bases separated the two germline ends. The CDR3 region is CASRSLDSNYGYTF. CDR3 DNA: TGTGCCAGCAGATCCCTAGACAGTAACTATGGCTACACCTTC.

This clone has just a few counts. The V and J genes are TRBV7-3 and TRBJ1-1; 7 positions match TRBD1. After removal of 3 bases from V and 0 bases from J, the junction contained 7 bases not matched to a gene. Germline V gene sequence: CDR1 SGHTA, CDR2 FQGTGA. This CDR3 has 16 amino acids. The CDR3 reads CASSFGQATMNTEAFF. The CDR3, as DNA: TGTGCCAGCAGCTTCGGACAGGCCACCATGAACACTGAAGCTTTCTTT. Drawing the rest from reference TRBV7-3 and TRBJ1-1, the complete variable domain is GAGVSQTPSNKVTEKGKYVELRCDPISGHTALYWYRQSLGQGPEFLIYFQGTGAADDSGLPNDRFFAVRPEGSVSTLKIQRTERGDSAVYLCASSFGQATMNTEAFFGQGTRLTVV.

The V and J genes are TRBV5-1 and TRBJ1-2; TRBD1 might be the D (6 bases). V was cut by 1 base and J by 4 bases, with 8 bases left in between. This CDR3 is 13 amino acids long. Germline V gene lookup returns CDR1 SGHRS and CDR2 YFSETQ. CDR3 sequence reads: CASSLTGTYGYTF. The CDR3, as DNA: TGCGCCAGCAGCTTGACAGGGACCTATGGCTACACCTTC.